This TCR beta chain is from a study of Ad26.COV2.S vaccination and SARS-CoV-2 variants. For the study at large: A COV1001 Ad26.COV2.S trial-arm participant provided the sample. Each vaccinee took Ad26.COV2.S intramuscularly, once or twice 56 days apart.

A remark on this clone: Antigen specificity is unknown.

Findings and caveats of the study: Breadth measured for non-spike TCRs was similar across vaccine and placebo recipients.

Treatment described: roughly 20 received Ad26.COV2.S at low or high dose, single or two shots; 5 received placebo; per-sample allocation not given. Material that was analyzed had been drawn on day 63 after the first vaccine or placebo injection. The vaccine antigen was prefusion-stabilized Wuhan SARS-CoV-2 spike. With 6 bases clipped from V and 5 bases from J, the junction kept 24 bases outside the gene matches. Germline V gene lookup returns CDR1 SGHRS and CDR2 YFSETQ. CDR3 size: 19 residues. Using immunoSEQ multiplex PCR, the repertoire was profiled, and TCRdb retains in-frame clones only, with some absent. Found here are around 340,000 clones, 88% of them singletons; the top ten hold 6.4%.

Sequenced here: peripheral blood, sampled in a trial of Ad26.COV2.S vaccine versus placebo. This TCR was recovered from a person between 18 and 60 years old who received the Ad26.COV2.S COVID-19 vaccine or a placebo. The chain uses TRBV5-1 and TRBJ2-3, with 7 bases aligning to TRBD2. CDR3 DNA sequence: TGCGCCAGCACCGAAGGAGCGAACCCATCTTTTAGGGAGGGAGATACGCAGTATTTT. It yields the protein CASTEGANPSFREGDTQYF.